The clone carrying this T cell receptor (beta chain) was seen a single time. Sequencing used immunoSEQ multiplex PCR; TCRdb keeps in-frame clones, though not all of them. The table includes fewer than 80,000 clones, 75% to 90% detected once. This specimen comes from a study of OX40 agonist ivuxolimab in advanced cancers. This CDR3 contains 14 residues. The V and J ends lost 0 bases and 4 bases, in that order; junction bases with no gene match: 2. Germline-derived CDR1 and CDR2 are SGHDT and YYEEEE. This specimen was CD4+ or CD8+ T cells sorted from blood, taken in a trial of the OX40 agonist ivuxolimab. This TCR was recovered from an adult with an advanced solid tumor such as melanoma, head and neck, liver or kidney cancer. V usage is TRBV5-6 and J usage is TRBJ2-7; 9 nucleotides align to TRBD1. CDR3 amino acids: CASSLGQGEYEQYF. The CDR3 DNA follows: TGTGCCAGCAGCTTGGGACAGGGGGAATACGAGCAGTACTTC. Supplemented by reference TRBV5-6 and TRBJ2-7, the full variable domain reads DAGVTQSPTHLIKTRGQQVTLRCSPKSGHDTVSWYQQALGQGPQFIFQYYEEEERQRGNFPDRFSGHQFPNYSSELNVNALLLGDSALYLCASSLGQGEYEQYFGPGTRLTVT.